Shown below are 11 T cell receptor beta chains from a single sample sequenced in a study of memory CD4+ T cells and cytomegalovirus serostatus. The sort gate was single viable CD3+CD4+CD8-CD45RO+ cells for memory CD4+ T cells. Some clones are missing from TCRdb's copy, which holds only in-frame ones; the method was immunoSEQ multiplex PCR. This table holds roughly 76,000 clones, under 80% found once. The sequenced sample was memory CD4+ T cells from blood. These receptors were taken from an adult in good health and CMV-seropositive.

The chain recombines TRBV30 with TRBJ1-2, with D maybe TRBD1 (5 bases). The germline V gene encodes CDR1 GTSNPN and CDR2 SVGIG (reference sequence). The CDR3 extends over 15 amino acids. Trimming took 0 bases from V and 3 from J, leaving 14 bases between them. The CDR3 reads CAWSVPTRGYYGYTF. The CDR3 region has the DNA TGTGCCTGGAGTGTACCAACTAGGGGCTACTATGGCTACACCTTC.

The rearrangement joins TRBV27 to TRBJ2-3, with 9 positions matching TRBD2. CDR3 length equals 15 residues. In germline, CDR1 is MNHEY, CDR2 SMNVEV (reference sequence). V gave up 5 bases and J gave up 1 base; unmatched junction bases: 4. The CDR3 region has the DNA TGTGCCAGCAGTCCGTGGACTAGCGGCACAGATACGCAGTATTTT. Its translation is CASSPWTSGTDTQYF.

The chain's CDR3 is CAWSGGVLGITDTQYF. DNA for the CDR3: TGTGCCTGGAGTGGGGGGGTCTTGGGAATCACAGATACGCAGTATTTT. V usage is TRBV30 and J usage is TRBJ2-3; perhaps TRBD2 as D (6 bases). Trimming shortened V by 1 base and J by 2 bases, and 16 bases separated the two germline ends. Germline CDR1 GTSNPN, CDR2 SVGIG (reference sequence). The CDR3 totals 16 residues.

This chain links TRBV12-5 with TRBJ2-1; D perhaps matches TRBD1 (6 bases). Germline lookup yields CDR1 LGHNT and CDR2 FRNRAP. The CDR3 is made up of 11 amino acids. V shed 4 bases and J shed 8 bases, with 6 bases lying between them. This CDR3 reads CASGYRDEQFF. The CDR3 bases are TGTGCTAGTGGTTACAGGGATGAGCAGTTCTTC. The full variable domain, in which reference TRBV12-5 and TRBJ2-1 provide the parts outside the CDR3, is DARVTQTPRHKVTEMGQEVTMRCQPILGHNTVFWYRQTMMQGLELLAYFRNRAPLDDSGMPKDRFSAEMPDATLATLKIQPSEPRDSAVYFCASGYRDEQFFGPGTRLTVL.

This chain joins TRBV19 and TRBJ1-2; D possibly corresponds to TRBD1 (5 bases). Germline V lookup: CDR1 LNHDA, CDR2 SQIVND (reference sequence). The ends were cut back, 8 bases at V and 3 bases at J, with 10 bases in the middle. The CDR3 extends over 12 amino acids. The CDR3, as DNA: TGTGCCAGTGCGCAGGGTGACTATGGCTACACCTTC. This codes for CASAQGDYGYTF.

This chain uses TRBV28 with TRBJ1-1; 7 bases are shared with TRBD1. The germline V gene has CDR1 MDHEN and CDR2 SYDVKM. The CDR3 totals 14 residues. Unmatched junction bases numbered 10, after V lost 7 bases and J lost 5 bases. The CDR3 here is CASNDRATRTEAFF. The CDR3 DNA follows: TGTGCCAGCAACGACAGGGCCACGAGGACTGAAGCTTTCTTT. The full variable domain, rest sourced from reference TRBV28 and TRBJ1-1, is DVKVTQSSRYLVKRTGEKVFLECVQDMDHENMFWYRQDPGLGLRLIYFSYDVKMKEKGDIPEGYSVSREKKERFSLILESASTNQTSMYLCASNDRATRTEAFFGQGTRLTVV.

This rearrangement joins TRBV20-1 to TRBJ1-2; the D is unclear. Germline-derived CDR1 and CDR2 are DFQATT and SNEGSKA (reference sequence). V was clipped by 8 bases and J by 4 bases, with 8 bases between them. The CDR3 runs to 10 residues. Written as DNA, the CDR3 is TGCAGTCCCGACCTCTATGGCTACACCTTC. Protein sequence: CSPDLYGYTF.

This clone was picked up a small number of times. The rearrangement links TRBV30 to TRBJ1-2; weak D call: TRBD1 (6 bases). The germline V and J ends were trimmed by 3 bases and 8 bases, with 13 bases remaining between them. The CDR3 is 12 amino acids. CDR1 is GTSNPN, CDR2 SVGIG, per germline (reference sequence). Here the CDR3 reads CAWSTGRLGYTF. In DNA, the CDR3 is TGTGCCTGGAGCACAGGGAGATTGGGCTACACCTTC.

This chain connects TRBV28 to TRBJ1-2, with 7 bases aligning to TRBD1. The CDR3 consists of 12 residues. With V trimmed by 5 bases and J by 4 bases, 1 base remained unmatched. Looked up from germline, CDR1 is MDHEN and CDR2 is SYDVKM. CDR3: CASSGTAYGYTF. The CDR3 bases are TGTGCCAGCAGTGGGACAGCCTATGGCTACACCTTC.

The V and J genes are TRBV7-6 and TRBJ2-5, with unresolved D. This CDR3 is 15 amino acids long. Germline CDR1 is SGHVS and CDR2 is FNYEAQ. Trimming stripped 4 bases from V and 2 bases from J, with 14 bases between. CDR3 bases: TGTGCCAGCAGCTCCCCACGATCAGATCAAGAGACCCAGTACTTC. The encoded protein is CASSSPRSDQETQYF.

The rearrangement uses TRBV7-9 and TRBJ1-5; TRBD1 agrees at 8 bases. V gave up 4 bases and J gave up 2 bases; unmatched junction bases: 7. The CDR3 is made up of 16 amino acids. Germline loops: CDR1 SEHNR, CDR2 FQNEAQ (reference sequence). CDR3 sequence reads: CASSSDRVGGNQPQHF. CDR3 bases: TGTGCCAGCAGCTCGGACAGGGTAGGAGGCAATCAGCCCCAGCATTTT.